This record covers a single TCR beta chain. The sample is drawn from a study of T cells in localized non-small cell lung cancer. The CDR3 runs 14 residues. The V gene end was trimmed by 8 bases and the J gene end by 1 base; junction bases not matched to a gene: 7. Germline V gene sequence: CDR1 LNHNV, CDR2 YYDKDF (reference sequence). Libraries were prepared by immunoSEQ multiplex PCR; TCRdb keeps only in-frame clonotypes and omits some of them. The table shows under 35,000 clones, with 92% occurring only once. The rearrangement uses TRBV15 and TRBJ2-7; TRBD1 matches at 8 bases. The material was peripheral blood, obtained before any cancer treatment. The sequence was obtained from a female donor of 60 years or more with stage I lung adenocarcinoma. As DNA, the CDR3 is TGTGCCACCGCCGGGACAGGTACGTCCTACGAGCAGTACTTC. This encodes CATAGTGTSYEQYF.